These 19 T cell receptor beta chains share one sample of origin, sequenced in a study of human T cells and chemical hapten exposure. TCRdb called the RACE reads again in MiXCR, with one record for every CDR3 protein. Of tens of thousands of distinct CDR3 sequences in the sample, 12% to 15% were seen once. Described time point: pre-sensitization, week 0. Regarding treatment: therapeutic diphenylcyclopropenone sensitization with weekly scalp DPC. The sample was whole blood, taken in connection with sensitization to the hapten diphenylcyclopropenone (DPC). These receptors were obtained from a woman between 50 and 59 years old with alopecia areata. Some clones in this sample may be carry-over from other donors' samples.

This clonotype came up once. The chain uses TRBV12-3 or TRBV12-4 and TRBJ2-7; D gene uncertain. Trimming cost V 2 bases and J 2 bases, with 7 bases left between them. The CDR3 length is 13 residues. The CDR3 loop reads CASSLPGTYEQYF. The CDR3 bases are TGTGCCAGCAGTTTACCTGGGACCTACGAGCAGTACTTC.

The rearrangement uses TRBV28 and TRBJ2-3; TRBD2 might be the D (6 bases). V shed 10 bases and J shed 2 bases, with 10 bases lying between them. Germline V gene lookup returns CDR1 MDHEN and CDR2 SYDVKM. The CDR3 is made up of 12 amino acids. DNA for the CDR3: TGTGCCACTCGGGAGTCCACAGATACGCAGTATTTT. Its translation is CATRESTDTQYF.

V is TRBV7-6 and J is TRBJ2-2; D is unresolved. CDR1 is SGHVS, CDR2 FNYEAQ, per germline. The V end was cut by 5 bases, the J end by 2 bases, with 9 bases between. This CDR3 spans 14 amino acids. CDR3 sequence: CASSLTDNTGELFF. Written as DNA, the CDR3 is TGTGCCAGCAGCCTAACAGACAACACCGGGGAGCTGTTTTTT. The full variable domain, in which reference TRBV7-6 and TRBJ2-2 provide the parts outside the CDR3, is GAGVSQSPRYKVTKRGQDVALRCDPISGHVSLYWYRQALGQGPEFLTYFNYEAQQDKSGLPNDRFSAERPEGSISTLTIQRTEQRDSAMYRCASSLTDNTGELFFGEGSRLTVL.

V gene TRBV29-1 combines with J gene TRBJ2-7; tentatively, D is TRBD1 (5 bases). The CDR3 has 11 residues. The germline V and J ends were trimmed by 7 bases and 0 bases, with 7 bases remaining between them. CDR1 and CDR2 from the germline V gene are SQVTM and ANQGSEA. The DNA of the CDR3 is TGCAGCGGGGGCCACTCCTACGAGCAGTACTTC. Its protein product is CSGGHSYEQYF.

The genes are TRBV5-1 and TRBJ2-7, with TRBD2 matching 9 bases. CDR3 length equals 14 residues. From germline, CDR1 is SGHRS and CDR2 YFSETQ. The V and J ends lost 1 base and 5 bases, in that order; junction bases with no gene match: 4. The CDR3 sequence is CASSLRPSGDEQYF. The CDR3 DNA reads TGCGCCAGCAGCTTGAGACCTAGCGGGGACGAGCAGTACTTC.

The J gene is TRBJ1-1, the V gene TRBV28; 10 bases are a match to TRBD1. Germline V CDR1 and CDR2: MDHEN, SYDVKM. This CDR3 comprises 14 residues. V lost 8 bases, J lost 4 bases, and 7 bases stayed unmatched. CDR3 in DNA: TGTGCCAGCGGACAGGGGGTCTTCCTCACTGAAGCTTTCTTT. It encodes CASGQGVFLTEAFF. Complete variable domain (other parts from reference TRBV28 and TRBJ1-1): DVKVTQSSRYLVKRTGEKVFLECVQDMDHENMFWYRQDPGLGLRLIYFSYDVKMKEKGDIPEGYSVSREKKERFSLILESASTNQTSMYLCASGQGVFLTEAFFGQGTRLTVV.

This clonotype was counted between two and nine times. The chain has TRBV27 and TRBJ2-5; D unresolved. The CDR3 is 13 residues long. V lost 0 bases to trimming and J lost 4 bases, with 6 bases between them. CDR1 and CDR2 from the germline V gene are MNHEY and SMNVEV (reference sequence). CDR3 nucleotide sequence: TGTGCCAGCAGTTTATCGCTCGGAGAGACCCAGTACTTC. It yields the protein CASSLSLGETQYF.

The chain couples TRBV7-2 to TRBJ2-3; 14 bases are shared with TRBD2. CDR1 and CDR2 (germline): SGHTA, FQGNSA. The CDR3 totals 16 residues. The V segment lost 3 bases and the J segment 6 bases; nucleotides outside the gene matches: 5. For the CDR3, the DNA is TGTGCCAGCAGCTTCCGACTAGCGGGAGGGCTTGATACGCAGTATTTT. It specifies CASSFRLAGGLDTQYF.

This clonotype came up a few times. This chain uses TRBV6-5 with TRBJ2-6, with D unresolved. CDR1 and CDR2 (germline): MNHEY, SVGAGI. This CDR3 spans 19 amino acids. With 0 bases removed from V and 4 bases from J, the gap between germline ends came to 19 bases. In DNA form, the CDR3 reads TGTGCCAGCAGTTACTCGCCATGGTGGTCGGGTGTAGGGGCCAACGTCCTGACTTTC. Residues: CASSYSPWWSGVGANVLTF.

This clonotype was detected a few times. The CDR3 sequence: CASSEEGWRLNGANVLTF. The CDR3 region has the DNA TGTGCCAGCAGTGAAGAGGGTTGGAGACTCAACGGGGCCAACGTCCTGACTTTC. The gene calls are TRBV2 and TRBJ2-6; unclear D gene. Trimming pared 1 base from V and 4 bases from J, leaving 17 bases between. This CDR3 is 18 amino acids long. Germline assignment: CDR1 SNHLY and CDR2 FYNNEI.

In this sample, this clonotype turned up a few times. The chain couples TRBV30 to TRBJ2-2, with TRBD2 matching over 8 bases. The CDR3 runs 13 residues. V lost 8 bases to trimming and J lost 6 bases; unmatched junction nucleotides: 8. CDR1 GTSNPN and CDR2 SVGIG come from the germline V gene (reference sequence). The CDR3 DNA reads as TGTGCCGCCGGACTAGCCAACCCCGGGGAGCTGTTTTTT. Its translation is CAAGLANPGELFF.

CDR3 DNA: TGTGCCAGCAGCCAAAGGACGAATCAGCCCCAGCATTTT. Its translation is CASSQRTNQPQHF. The J gene is TRBJ1-5, the V gene TRBV12-3 or TRBV12-4; D call uncertain. Deletions cut 6 bases from V and 4 bases from J, with 10 bases between. CDR3 length equals 13 residues.

This clonotype has ten or more counts. The chain combines TRBV20-1 with TRBJ2-1, with TRBD2 matching over 9 bases. From germline, CDR1 is DFQATT and CDR2 SNEGSKA (reference sequence). The CDR3 is made up of 17 amino acids. The junction had 20 bases not matched to a gene; V was cut back by 6 bases and J by 8 bases. The DNA for the CDR3 is TGCAGTGCCGCCAAGCGGGGCGGGAGGGCACGGGAGCATGAGCAGTTCTTC. This codes for CSAAKRGGRAREHEQFF.

The chain has TRBV3-1 and TRBJ1-1, with D perhaps TRBD1 (5 bases). Germline V gives CDR1 LGHDT, CDR2 YNNKEL (reference sequence). Trimming removed 4 bases at V and 5 bases at J, with 20 bases between. The CDR3 is made up of 16 amino acids. The chain's CDR3 is CASSPLSGTPGTEAFF. CDR3 sequence (DNA): TGTGCCAGCAGCCCGCTCTCCGGGACCCCCGGAACTGAAGCTTTCTTT.

The chain combines TRBV4-3 with TRBJ2-5, with 13 bases lining up with TRBD2. The CDR3 is made up of 16 amino acids. Trimming took 0 bases from V and 4 from J; bases not matched to a gene: 2. Germline V gives CDR1 LGHNA, CDR2 YSLEER. This CDR3 reads CASSQDWTSGRETQYF. CDR3 nucleotides: TGCGCCAGCAGCCAAGATTGGACTAGCGGGAGAGAGACCCAGTACTTC.

The gene calls are TRBV12-3 or TRBV12-4 and TRBJ1-5; 7 bases are a match to TRBD1. Trimming at V came to 6 bases and at J to 7 bases, leaving 9 bases not matched to a gene. CDR3 length: 14 amino acids. The CDR3 loop reads CASRRTGDNQPQHF. In nucleotides, the CDR3 is TGTGCCAGCAGGCGAACAGGGGATAACCAGCCCCAGCATTTT.

At least ten counts were recorded for this clonotype. V gene TRBV19 combines with J gene TRBJ2-4, with D possibly TRBD1 on 6 matching bases. V lost 11 bases to trimming and J lost 4 bases, with 6 bases between them. From germline, CDR1 is LNHDA and CDR2 SQIVND (reference sequence). This CDR3 is built from 10 residues. CDR3 in DNA: TGTGCCGGACAGAAAAACATTCAGTACTTC. This translates into CAGQKNIQYF.

This clonotype appeared many times. The chain employs TRBV11-2 and TRBJ2-2; D may be TRBD2 (6 bases). Looked up from germline, CDR1 is SGHAT and CDR2 is FQNNGV. This CDR3 is built from 14 residues. V was shortened by 1 base and J by 3 bases, with 6 bases between the two germline ends. The CDR3 reads CASSLGDYTGELFF. Written as DNA, the CDR3 is TGTGCCAGCAGCTTAGGGGACTACACCGGGGAGCTGTTTTTT.

The chain carries TRBV29-1 and TRBJ2-2; 10 bases agree with TRBD2. CDR3 length: 14 residues. The germline gives CDR1 SQVTM, CDR2 ANQGSEA. J lost 6 bases, V lost 6 bases, and 7 bases had no gene match. CDR3 in amino acids: CSVRLAGEAGELFF. CDR3 sequence (DNA): TGCAGCGTGCGTCTAGCGGGAGAGGCCGGGGAGCTGTTTTTT.